Below, 24 T cell receptor beta chains from the same sample are listed, as sequenced in a study of T-cell reconstitution after alpha-beta-depleted transplantation in children. Unique molecular identifiers tagged the TCRbeta library. Using its own MiXCR run on the PCR reads, TCRdb lists one record per CDR3 protein. The sample comprises 700,000 or so distinct CDR3 sequences, roughly 13% of which are singletons, and 0.79% rests with the top ten. The input for sequencing was PBMCs, taken before TCRalphabeta/CD19-depleted stem cell transplant. All receptors derive from a girl between 2 and 10 years old with congenital amegakaryocytic thrombocytopenia, due to receive a stem cell transplant.

Many counts were recorded for this clonotype. The chain combines TRBV5-1 with TRBJ2-2; D not certain. Germline values: CDR1 SGHRS, CDR2 YFSETQ. The CDR3 sequence is 15 residues long. Trimming stripped 3 bases from V and 3 bases from J, with 12 bases between. CDR3 sequence: CASSSPRSDTGELFF. The CDR3 DNA is TGCGCCAGCAGCTCCCCCAGATCGGACACCGGGGAGCTGTTTTTT.

This clonotype has more than one count but fewer than ten. The chain carries TRBV7-9 and TRBJ2-1, with D perhaps TRBD2 (5 bases). This CDR3 region has 14 residues. The germline V gene encodes CDR1 SEHNR and CDR2 FQNEAQ (reference sequence). Trimming removed 8 bases at V and 1 base at J, with 12 bases between. CDR3 loop: CASRLSGSYNEQFF. The CDR3 coding sequence is TGTGCCAGCCGGCTCAGCGGTTCCTACAATGAGCAGTTCTTC.

The J gene is TRBJ2-7, the V gene TRBV15; TRBD2 agrees at 9 bases. Germline loops: CDR1 LNHNV, CDR2 YYDKDF (reference sequence). The CDR3 runs to 16 residues. Trimming cost V 0 bases and J 6 bases; bases outside gene matches: 9. CDR3 sequence: CATSRDRSLAGTEQYF. Here the CDR3 DNA reads TGTGCCACCAGCAGAGATCGGTCTCTAGCGGGAACCGAGCAGTACTTC.

This clonotype was detected ten times or more. The rearrangement joins TRBV7-6 to TRBJ2-3; 10 bases align to TRBD2. The V segment lost 2 bases and the J segment 6 bases; nucleotides outside the gene matches: 11. This CDR3 has 17 residues. The germline V gene encodes CDR1 SGHVS and CDR2 FNYEAQ. DNA of the CDR3: TGTGCCAGCAGCTTACGTACGCTAGCGGGAGTAGGCGATACGCAGTATTTT. Its protein is CASSLRTLAGVGDTQYF.

Concerning this clonotype: Since a much larger clone is just one base distant, this may be a read error. The CDR3 DNA reads TGCGCCAGCCGCCCGGAGCGTCCAGCAGATACGCAGTATTTT. Protein sequence: CASRPERPADTQYF. The chain uses TRBV5-1 and TRBJ2-3, with D uncertain. The CDR3 loop spans 14 amino acids. Germline V CDR1 and CDR2: SGHRS, YFSETQ. Trimming pared 7 bases from V and 4 bases from J, leaving 16 bases between.

This clonotype was observed many times. This chain connects TRBV5-1 to TRBJ1-4; TRBD1 matches 8 bases. The CDR3 runs to 15 residues. V was clipped by 4 bases and J by 5 bases; unmatched bases: 7. In germline, CDR1 is SGHRS, CDR2 YFSETQ. The CDR3 sequence: CASSLTGATNEKLFF. The CDR3, as DNA: TGCGCCAGCAGCCTGACAGGGGCCACCAATGAAAAACTGTTTTTT.

This clonotype was picked up a small number of times. The chain carries TRBV7-2 and TRBJ1-2; TRBD1 agrees at 9 bases. The CDR3 is 14 residues long. The V gene's germline CDR1 is SGHTA and CDR2 FQGNSA. Germline trimming cut 3 bases from V and 6 bases from J; bases unmatched to any gene: 5. The CDR3 region is CASSFSGTGNGYTF. The CDR3 DNA follows: TGTGCCAGCAGCTTCTCCGGGACAGGGAATGGCTACACCTTC.

This sequence joins TRBV6-1 and TRBJ1-2; D is perhaps TRBD1 (5 bases). Germline V gene lookup returns CDR1 MNHNS and CDR2 SASEGT. The ends were cut back, 6 bases at V and 4 bases at J, with 12 bases in the middle. This CDR3 has 13 amino acids. As DNA, the CDR3 is TGTGCCAGCAGCCCAGGACACTTCTATGGCTACACCTTC. Protein: CASSPGHFYGYTF.

This clonotype was seen repeatedly, ten times or more. The chain recombines TRBV6-5 with TRBJ2-3; perhaps TRBD2 as D (6 bases). CDR3 size: 15 residues. Trimming took 0 bases from V and 4 from J, leaving 11 bases between them. Germline-derived CDR1 and CDR2 are MNHEY and SVGAGI. The CDR3 region is CASSYSMGGADTQYF. CDR3 nucleotide sequence: TGTGCCAGCAGTTACTCGATGGGGGGTGCAGATACGCAGTATTTT.

This clonotype was seen ten or more times. V usage is TRBV30 and J usage is TRBJ2-3, with unresolved D. V was cut by 0 bases and J by 1 base, with 11 bases left in between. This CDR3 contains 15 residues. Per the germline V gene, CDR1 is GTSNPN and CDR2 is SVGIG (reference sequence). CDR3 nucleotides: TGTGCCTGGAGTGTCGGAGTTGGTGGCACAGATACGCAGTATTTT. Translating gives CAWSVGVGGTDTQYF. Drawing the rest from reference TRBV30 and TRBJ2-3, the complete variable domain is SQTIHQWPATLVQPVGSPLSLECTVEGTSNPNLYWYRQAAGRGLQLLFYSVGIGQISSEVPQNLSASRPQDRQFILSSKKLLLSDSGFYLCAWSVGVGGTDTQYFGPGTRLTVL.

This chain connects TRBV11-2 to TRBJ2-7; D tentatively reads TRBD1 or TRBD2 (5 bases each). CDR3 length equals 12 residues. The V gene lost 4 bases and the J gene lost 6 bases, with 10 bases spanning the gap. The germline CDR1 and CDR2 sequences are SGHAT and FQNNGV. The CDR3 spells CASSWDRGEQYF. CDR3 nucleotides: TGTGCCAGCAGCTGGGACCGGGGCGAGCAGTACTTC.

This clonotype was seen at least ten times. This chain uses TRBV12-3 or TRBV12-4 with TRBJ1-1; D gene ambiguous. V dropped 6 bases and J dropped 1 base, with 9 bases sitting between them. The CDR3 contains 13 residues. Here the CDR3 reads CASRKIRNTEAFF. The CDR3 bases are TGTGCCAGCAGGAAAATCCGGAACACTGAAGCTTTCTTT.

This clonotype was found a few times. The V call is TRBV12-3 or TRBV12-4, the J call TRBJ2-5; 7 bases map to TRBD1. This CDR3 has 14 amino acids. Trimming cost V 8 bases and J 2 bases; bases outside gene matches: 8. Written as DNA, the CDR3 is TGTGCCAGCCGCCGACAGGGTGAACAAGAGACCCAGTACTTC. Its protein product is CASRRQGEQETQYF.

This clonotype has a handful of counts. The chain recombines TRBV18 with TRBJ1-5; TRBD1 aligns across 7 bases. V lost 3 bases and J lost 13; bases outside the gene matches: 3. Per germline, CDR1 KGHSH and CDR2 LQKENI. The CDR3 contains 11 residues. CDR3 bases: TGTGCCAGCTCACCGGGGACAGAGCAGCATTTT. This gives the protein CASSPGTEQHF.

This clonotype showed up just a few times. The chain couples TRBV12-3 or TRBV12-4 to TRBJ2-7; D is perhaps TRBD1 (7 bases). This CDR3 comprises 14 residues. V dropped 1 base and J dropped 6 bases, with 13 bases sitting between them. The chain's CDR3 is CASSLDGTAGEQYF. DNA of the CDR3: TGTGCCAGCAGTTTAGATGGGACAGCGGGCGAGCAGTACTTC.

Of note for this clonotype: A much larger clonotype is one base distant, so this may be a read error. The chain uses TRBV10-3 and TRBJ1-3, with 7 nucleotides matching TRBD1. Germline V gene sequence: CDR1 ENHRY, CDR2 SYGVKD. This CDR3 is built from 15 residues. The DNA of the CDR3 is TGTGCCATCAGTGTCGGGACAGCCTCTGGAAACACCACATATTTT. Translating gives CAISVGTASGNTTYF.

The table lists this clonotype with many counts. This chain joins TRBV25-1 and TRBJ2-1, with 11 positions matching TRBD2. CDR3 size: 17 residues. Germline V gene lookup returns CDR1 MGHDK and CDR2 SYGVNS. Trimming cost V 5 bases and J 0 bases; bases outside gene matches: 6. For the CDR3, the DNA is TGTGCCAGCAGTATGACCGGACTAGCGGGCTCCTACAATGAGCAGTTCTTC. Its protein product is CASSMTGLAGSYNEQFF. Using reference TRBV25-1 and TRBJ2-1 for the parts outside the CDR3, the full variable domain is EADIYQTPRYLVIGTGKKITLECSQTMGHDKMYWYQQDPGMELHLIHYSYGVNSTEKGDLSSESTVSRIRTEHFPLTLESARPSHTSQYLCASSMTGLAGSYNEQFFGPGTRLTVL.

The chain combines TRBV20-1 with TRBJ2-7, with 11 bases lining up with TRBD2. Germline trimming cut 0 bases from V and 3 bases from J; bases unmatched to any gene: 10. CDR3 length: 17 residues. In germline, CDR1 is DFQATT, CDR2 SNEGSKA (reference sequence). The CDR3 nucleotides read TGCAGTGCTAGAGACACAACCGGACTAGCGGGTTACTACGAGCAGTACTTC. This codes for CSARDTTGLAGYYEQYF.

This clonotype has ten or more counts. The chain couples TRBV20-1 to TRBJ2-7, with D tentatively TRBD2 (5 bases). Germline lookup yields CDR1 DFQATT and CDR2 SNEGSKA (reference sequence). The CDR3 loop spans 16 amino acids. The V end lost 0 bases, the J end lost 0 bases, and 15 bases lay between the germline ends. The DNA of the CDR3 is TGCAGTGCTAGAGATAGTGACGCTAGCCGCTCCTACGAGCAGTACTTC. It codes for CSARDSDASRSYEQYF.

This sequence joins TRBV7-3 and TRBJ2-1; perhaps D is TRBD1 or TRBD2 (6 bases each). Germline V gene data show CDR1 as SGHTA and CDR2 as FQGTGA. The CDR3 is made up of 15 amino acids. Deletions cut 1 base from V and 10 bases from J, with 17 bases between. Here the CDR3 reads CASSLSGNYRGEQFF. CDR3 in DNA: TGTGCCAGCAGCTTAAGCGGGAACTATAGGGGGGAGCAGTTCTTC.

This clonotype appeared many times. The V call is TRBV10-3, the J call TRBJ1-2; D may be TRBD1 (6 bases). Trimming took off 9 bases at V and 0 bases at J, with 8 bases between the two ends. The CDR3 covers 12 residues. The germline V gene has CDR1 ENHRY and CDR2 SYGVKD. CDR3 DNA: TGTGCCATACAGGGATCTAACTATGGCTACACCTTC. This sequence encodes CAIQGSNYGYTF.

The rearrangement joins TRBV10-3 to TRBJ2-7; 8 positions agree with TRBD2. The CDR3 runs 15 residues. Losses at the gene ends were 4 bases for V and 2 bases for J; bases not matched to a gene: 7. Germline values: CDR1 ENHRY, CDR2 SYGVKD. The CDR3 nucleotides are TGTGCCATCAGTGTTGGGCCTAGCGGGCCCTACGAGCAGTACTTC. Its protein is CAISVGPSGPYEQYF.

This clonotype was seen many times. The gene calls are TRBV12-5 and TRBJ2-1; the D is unclear. Trimming stripped 5 bases from V and 3 bases from J, with 8 bases between. From germline, CDR1 is LGHNT and CDR2 FRNRAP. CDR3 length: 13 residues. The CDR3 sequence is CASGQPRYNEQFF. The CDR3 DNA follows: TGTGCTAGTGGTCAACCCCGCTACAATGAGCAGTTCTTC.

CDR3 amino acids: CSASQGGSYGYTF. The DNA of the CDR3 is TGCAGTGCTAGCCAGGGGGGTAGCTATGGCTACACCTTC. The chain uses TRBV20-1 and TRBJ1-2; the match to TRBD1 covers 7 bases. CDR3 length: 13 residues. Germline V gene data show CDR1 as DFQATT and CDR2 as SNEGSKA (reference sequence). With V trimmed by 3 bases and J by 4 bases, 5 bases remained unmatched.